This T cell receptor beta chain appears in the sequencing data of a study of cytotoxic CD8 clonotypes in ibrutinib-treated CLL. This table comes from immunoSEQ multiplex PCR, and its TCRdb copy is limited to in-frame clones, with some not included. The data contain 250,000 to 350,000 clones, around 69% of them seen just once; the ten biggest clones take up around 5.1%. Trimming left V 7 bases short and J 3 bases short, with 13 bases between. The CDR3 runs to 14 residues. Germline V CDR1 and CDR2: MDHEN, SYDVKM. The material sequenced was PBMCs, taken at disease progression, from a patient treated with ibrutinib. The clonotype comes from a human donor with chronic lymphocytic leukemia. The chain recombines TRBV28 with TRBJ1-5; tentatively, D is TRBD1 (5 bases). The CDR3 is CASTWGELNQPQHF. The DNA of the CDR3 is TGTGCCAGCACCTGGGGGGAACTCAATCAGCCCCAGCATTTT.